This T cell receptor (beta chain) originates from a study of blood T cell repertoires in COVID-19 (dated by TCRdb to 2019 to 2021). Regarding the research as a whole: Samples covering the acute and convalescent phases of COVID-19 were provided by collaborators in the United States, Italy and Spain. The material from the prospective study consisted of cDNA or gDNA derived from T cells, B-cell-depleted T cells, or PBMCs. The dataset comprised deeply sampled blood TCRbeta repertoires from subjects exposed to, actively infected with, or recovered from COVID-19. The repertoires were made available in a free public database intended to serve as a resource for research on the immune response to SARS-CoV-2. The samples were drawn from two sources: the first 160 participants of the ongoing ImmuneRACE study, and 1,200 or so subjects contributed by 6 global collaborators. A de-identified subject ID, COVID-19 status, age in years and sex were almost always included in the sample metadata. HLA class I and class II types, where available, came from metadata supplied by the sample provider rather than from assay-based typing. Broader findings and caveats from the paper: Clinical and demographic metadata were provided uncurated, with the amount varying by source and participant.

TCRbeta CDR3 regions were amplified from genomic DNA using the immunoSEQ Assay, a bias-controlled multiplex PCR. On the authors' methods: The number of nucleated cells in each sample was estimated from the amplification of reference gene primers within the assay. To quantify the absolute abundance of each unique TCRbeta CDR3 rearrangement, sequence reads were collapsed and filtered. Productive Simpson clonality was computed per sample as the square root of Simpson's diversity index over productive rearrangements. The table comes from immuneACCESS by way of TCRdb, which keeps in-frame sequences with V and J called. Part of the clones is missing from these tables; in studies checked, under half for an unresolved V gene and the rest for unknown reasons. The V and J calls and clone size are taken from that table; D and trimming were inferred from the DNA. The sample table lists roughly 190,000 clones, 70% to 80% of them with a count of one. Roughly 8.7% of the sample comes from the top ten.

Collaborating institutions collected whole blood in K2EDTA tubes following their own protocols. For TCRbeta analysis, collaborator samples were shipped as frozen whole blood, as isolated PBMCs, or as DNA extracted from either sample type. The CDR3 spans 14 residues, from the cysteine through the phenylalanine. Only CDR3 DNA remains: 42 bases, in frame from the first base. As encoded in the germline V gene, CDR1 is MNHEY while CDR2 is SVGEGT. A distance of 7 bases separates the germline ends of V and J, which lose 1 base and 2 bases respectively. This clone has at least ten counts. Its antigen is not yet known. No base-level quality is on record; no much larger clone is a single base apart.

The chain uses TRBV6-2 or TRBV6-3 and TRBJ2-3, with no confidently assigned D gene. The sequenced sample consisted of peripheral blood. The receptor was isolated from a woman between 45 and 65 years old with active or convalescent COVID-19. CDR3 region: CASSYLGSTDTQYF. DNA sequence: TGTGCCAGCAGTTACTTGGGCTCCACAGATACGCAGTATTTT.